The next 27 T cell receptor beta chains were all read from a single sample in a study of siplizumab effects on memory and regulatory T cells. The method was immunoSEQ multiplex PCR; TCRdb's version includes in-frame clones alone and lacks a portion of them. The sample lists approximately 68,000 clones; roughly nine tenths were seen once. Sequencing was done on a sample of CD8+ T cells sorted from blood. These receptors all stem from a human donor in good health.

The chain uses TRBV5-1 and TRBJ2-1; perhaps TRBD2 as D (6 bases). CDR1 SGHRS and CDR2 YFSETQ come from the germline V gene. This CDR3 region has 13 residues. Trimming shortened V by 4 bases and J by 6 bases, and 11 bases separated the two germline ends. This chain's CDR3 is CASSLGLFNEQFF. DNA for the CDR3: TGCGCCAGCAGCCTGGGACTTTTCAATGAGCAGTTCTTC.

The rearrangement joins TRBV4-1 to TRBJ2-2; 7 bases fit TRBD1. V trimming: 2 bases; J trimming: 6 bases; junction bases outside the gene matches: 9. CDR3 size: 16 residues. In germline, CDR1 is MGHRA, CDR2 YSYEKL. The CDR3 DNA sequence: TGCGCCAGCAGCCAACTAAGGGGGCGGATGTCCGGGGAGCTGTTTTTT. Translating it yields CASSQLRGRMSGELFF.

V is TRBV6-5 and J is TRBJ2-5, with D maybe TRBD2 (6 bases). The V gene's germline CDR1 is MNHEY and CDR2 SVGAGI. The ends were cut back, 6 bases at V and 1 base at J, with 9 bases in the middle. The length of the CDR3 is 13 residues. CDR3 nucleotides: TGTGCCAGCAGCGCCGGGAGCCAAGAGACCCAGTACTTC. The encoded protein is CASSAGSQETQYF.

A remark on this clone: Germline is not matched at one junction end, which may reflect a read error. V and J are TRBV28 and TRBJ2-5; 10 positions agree with TRBD2. Germline V CDR1 and CDR2: MDHEN, SYDVKM. CDR3 length: 15 residues. As DNA, the CDR3 is TGTGCCAGCAGTTCCCTAGCGGGAGCCCAAGAGACCCAGCACTTC. Its protein is CASSSLAGAQETQHF.

The chain carries TRBV10-2 and TRBJ2-2; TRBD2 aligns across 9 bases. Germline values: CDR1 WSHSY, CDR2 SAAADI. The length of the CDR3 is 16 residues. J was trimmed by 7 bases and V by 0 bases; bases with no gene match: 6. DNA of the CDR3: TGCGCCAGCAGTGAGTCGGTAGCGGGAGTCCACGGGGAGCTGTTTTTT. Translation: CASSESVAGVHGELFF.

The chain carries TRBV5-1 and TRBJ2-7; no reliable D call. CDR3 length: 13 amino acids. Germline V gene data show CDR1 as SGHRS and CDR2 as YFSETQ. V shed 0 bases and J shed 3 bases, with 7 bases lying between them. The CDR3, as DNA: TGCGCCAGCAGCTTGGACGCCTACTACGAGCAGTACTTC. Protein: CASSLDAYYEQYF. The entire variable domain, with the rest obtained from reference TRBV5-1 and TRBJ2-7, is as follows: KAGVTQTPRYLIKTRGQQVTLSCSPISGHRSVSWYQQTPGQGLQFLFEYFSETQRNKGNFPGRFSGRQFSNSRSEMNVSTLELGDSALYLCASSLDAYYEQYFGPGTRLTVT.

V is TRBV7-2 and J is TRBJ1-1; D may be TRBD1 (5 bases). CDR3 length equals 12 residues. Trimming removed 3 bases from V and 10 bases from J, with 12 bases in between. CDR1 is SGHTA and CDR2 is FQGNSA in the germline V gene. In nucleotides, the CDR3 is TGTGCCAGCAGCTTGGGGACTGGGTCAGCTTTCTTT. Amino acids: CASSLGTGSAFF.

This rearrangement joins TRBV5-1 to TRBJ1-1, with D perhaps TRBD1 (5 bases). From germline, CDR1 is SGHRS and CDR2 YFSETQ. The V and J ends lost 4 bases and 1 base respectively, with 17 bases between them. This CDR3 has 16 residues. The DNA for the CDR3 is TGCGCCAGCAGCCTTAACTTACAGGCTTCGAACACTGAAGCTTTCTTT. As protein: CASSLNLQASNTEAFF.

Here the CDR3 DNA reads TGTGCCAGCAGTTACTCCACTGAAGCTTTCTTT. Its protein product is CASSYSTEAFF. V usage is TRBV6-6 and J usage is TRBJ1-1, with D uncertain. CDR3 length: 11 amino acids. Trimming pared 0 bases from V and 4 bases from J, leaving 0 bases between. Looked up from germline, CDR1 is MNHNY and CDR2 is SVGAGI (reference sequence).

V usage is TRBV6-5 and J usage is TRBJ1-1, with D perhaps matching TRBD1 (5 bases). In germline, CDR1 is MNHEY, CDR2 SVGAGI. The CDR3 is made up of 13 amino acids. V gave up 4 bases and J gave up 5 bases, with 11 bases separating them. The DNA of the CDR3 is TGTGCCAGCAGTTTTCACGGGGCAACTGAAGCTTTCTTT. Its protein product is CASSFHGATEAFF.

The chain combines TRBV5-4 with TRBJ2-1; D unresolved. The V gene's germline CDR1 is SGHNT and CDR2 YYREEE (reference sequence). The CDR3 is made up of 13 amino acids. V shed 0 bases and J shed 8 bases, with 9 bases lying between them. The CDR3 coding sequence is TGTGCCAGCAGCTTGGATGTCTCTGATGAGCAGTTCTTC. This gives the protein CASSLDVSDEQFF.

The chain joins TRBV19 to TRBJ1-1; tentatively, D is TRBD1 (6 bases). The V gene lost 6 bases and the J gene lost 1 base, with 15 bases spanning the gap. CDR3 length equals 15 residues. CDR1 is LNHDA and CDR2 is SQIVND in the germline V gene (reference sequence). The CDR3 region is CASSLLQGKNTEAFF. The CDR3 DNA is TGTGCCAGTAGCCTATTACAGGGTAAGAACACTGAAGCTTTCTTT.

The V gene is TRBV15, the J gene TRBJ2-3; the match to TRBD1 covers 9 bases. The CDR3 extends over 16 amino acids. CDR1 is LNHNV, CDR2 YYDKDF, per germline (reference sequence). V lost 4 bases and J lost 0; bases outside the gene matches: 5. The CDR3 here is CATSTMDRGSTDTQYF. CDR3 sequence (DNA): TGTGCCACCAGCACTATGGACAGGGGAAGCACAGATACGCAGTATTTT.

The chain joins TRBV30 to TRBJ1-5, with 10 bases lining up with TRBD1. The V segment lost 0 bases and the J segment 2 bases; nucleotides outside the gene matches: 7. Germline V gene sequence: CDR1 GTSNPN, CDR2 SVGIG (reference sequence). There are 17 residues in the CDR3. CDR3: CAWSVGTGVIGNQPQHF. Here the CDR3 DNA reads TGTGCCTGGAGTGTAGGGACAGGGGTAATCGGCAATCAGCCCCAGCATTTT.

This chain links TRBV4-1 with TRBJ2-7, with 9 bases lining up with TRBD2. The CDR3 sequence is 15 residues long. In germline, CDR1 is MGHRA, CDR2 YSYEKL. V trimming: 1 base; J trimming: 5 bases; junction bases outside the gene matches: 6. CDR3 sequence: CASSQVAGELHEQYF. Here the CDR3 DNA reads TGCGCCAGCAGCCAAGTAGCGGGAGAACTCCACGAGCAGTACTTC.

The rearrangement joins TRBV19 to TRBJ2-1; 7 nucleotides agree with TRBD1. V was clipped by 5 bases and J by 7 bases; unmatched bases: 5. The CDR3 loop spans 13 amino acids. Germline CDR1 LNHDA, CDR2 SQIVND (reference sequence). CDR3 DNA: TGTGCCAGTAGTGAACAGGGGTTTAATGAGCAGTTCTTC. Translation gives CASSEQGFNEQFF.

This clone was seen only once. This chain links TRBV5-4 with TRBJ2-2; 7 positions match TRBD2. V lost 0 bases, J lost 6 bases, and 5 bases stayed unmatched. This CDR3 spans 15 amino acids. Germline-derived CDR1 and CDR2 are SGHNT and YYREEE (reference sequence). CDR3 in amino acids: CASSLGAGVPGELFF. CDR3 in DNA: TGTGCCAGCAGCTTGGGTGCGGGAGTGCCCGGGGAGCTGTTTTTT.

The chain recombines TRBV19 with TRBJ2-2, with D possibly being TRBD2 (6 bases). The germline V gene has CDR1 LNHDA and CDR2 SQIVND (reference sequence). The CDR3 extends over 15 amino acids. Trimming stripped 5 bases from V and 3 bases from J, with 13 bases between. This chain's CDR3 is CASSFAGTDTGELFF. CDR3 nucleotides: TGTGCCAGTAGTTTCGCCGGGACTGACACCGGGGAGCTGTTTTTT.

This chain joins TRBV5-1 and TRBJ1-1; D is perhaps TRBD1 (6 bases). Germline V CDR1 and CDR2: SGHRS, YFSETQ. The CDR3 totals 14 residues. Trimming left V 1 base short and J 1 base short, with 8 bases between. The CDR3 DNA sequence: TGCGCCAGCAGCTTGTTGACAGGGAACACTGAAGCTTTCTTT. It specifies CASSLLTGNTEAFF.

The V and J genes are TRBV4-1 and TRBJ2-7, with a possible D match to TRBD2 (5 bases). The V and J ends lost 1 base and 6 bases respectively, with 13 bases between them. In germline, CDR1 is MGHRA, CDR2 YSYEKL. The CDR3 sequence is 14 residues long. The CDR3 DNA follows: TGCGCCAGCAGCCAAGTTCAGTCGGGGAGCGAGCAGTACTTC. It yields the protein CASSQVQSGSEQYF.

The chain uses TRBV6-1 and TRBJ2-7, with TRBD2 matching over 12 bases. Germline assignment: CDR1 MNHNS and CDR2 SASEGT. Trimming at V came to 7 bases and at J to 2 bases, leaving 3 bases not matched to a gene. The CDR3 spans 14 residues. CDR3 DNA: TGTGCCAGCACAGGACTAGCGGGACCCTACGAGCAGTACTTC. Protein: CASTGLAGPYEQYF.

The chain has TRBV9 and TRBJ2-4; TRBD1 might be the D (5 bases). Germline CDR1 reads SGDLS; CDR2 reads YYNGEE. V lost 3 bases to trimming and J lost 15 bases, with 19 bases between them. CDR3 size: 13 residues. The CDR3 coding sequence is TGTGCCAGCAGCGGGACATCGGAAGTTTCGTTGTACTTC. Its protein product is CASSGTSEVSLYF.

The chain recombines TRBV27 with TRBJ1-5; D unclear. This CDR3 has 13 residues. V dropped 4 bases and J dropped 7 bases, with 11 bases sitting between them. Germline values: CDR1 MNHEY, CDR2 SMNVEV (reference sequence). CDR3 bases: TGTGCCAGCAGTTACCTTTCGGGGCAGCCCCAGCATTTT. Residues: CASSYLSGQPQHF.

The V and J genes are TRBV1 and TRBJ2-1; the D call TRBD2 from the table was never checked on the DNA. TRBV1 is marked as a pseudogene. This CDR3 spans 16 amino acids. This chain's CDR3 is CTSSQGTSGGFNEQFF. As DNA, the CDR3 is TGCACCAGCAGCCAGGGGACTAGCGGGGGTTTCAATGAGCAGTTCTTC.

The chain links TRBV19 to TRBJ2-3, with D possibly matching TRBD2 (6 bases). Germline V gene lookup returns CDR1 LNHDA and CDR2 SQIVND (reference sequence). The CDR3 length is 13 residues. Here the CDR3 DNA reads TGTGCAACTCGGGGGAGTAGCACAGATACGCAGTATTTT. Protein sequence: CATRGSSTDTQYF. The variable domain in full, with the rest retrieved from reference TRBV19 and TRBJ2-3, is DGGITQSPKYLFRKEGQNVTLSCEQNLNHDAMYWYRQDPGQGLRLIYYSQIVNDFQKGDIAEGYSVSREKKESFPLTVTSAQKNPTAFYLCATRGSSTDTQYFGPGTRLTVL.

The chain couples TRBV7-8 to TRBJ1-1; 7 nucleotides match TRBD1. The junction had 6 bases not matched to a gene; V was cut back by 0 bases and J by 5 bases. Germline CDR1 reads SGHVS; CDR2 reads FQNEAQ. This CDR3 region has 15 residues. The CDR3 sequence is CASSLADRVWTEAFF. The CDR3 bases are TGTGCCAGCAGCTTAGCAGACAGGGTCTGGACTGAAGCTTTCTTT.

The chain carries TRBV13 and TRBJ1-1; 7 bases align to TRBD1. The CDR3 consists of 14 residues. Per the germline V gene, CDR1 is PRHDT and CDR2 is FYEKMQ (reference sequence). Trimming cost V 2 bases and J 4 bases; bases outside gene matches: 4. In nucleotides, the CDR3 is TGTGCCAGCAGCTTAACAGGGGTGGCCACTGAAGCTTTCTTT. Protein product: CASSLTGVATEAFF.